Each of the 15 T cell receptor beta chains below was sequenced from the same sample in a study of OX40 agonist ivuxolimab in advanced cancers. Sequencing was performed with immunoSEQ multiplex PCR; in TCRdb, only in-frame clones are kept and a portion is missing. The table has tens of thousands of clones, over 80% seen once; the top ten hold 11%. Sequenced material: CD4+ or CD8+ T cells sorted from blood, taken in a trial of the OX40 agonist ivuxolimab. These receptors came from an adult with an advanced solid tumor such as melanoma, head and neck, liver or kidney cancer.

The chain recombines TRBV7-9 with TRBJ2-1; 7 bases align to TRBD2. This CDR3 spans 14 amino acids. From germline, CDR1 is SEHNR and CDR2 FQNEAQ (reference sequence). Trimming removed 5 bases from V and 10 bases from J; junction bases left unmatched: 11. The CDR3 region is CASSPPGAGDEQFF. In nucleotides, the CDR3 is TGTGCCAGCAGCCCCCCAGGTGCGGGAGACGAGCAGTTCTTC.

This clone appeared a single time. J is TRBJ2-7 and V is TRBV27, with 8 nucleotides matching TRBD2. Germline lookup yields CDR1 MNHEY and CDR2 SMNVEV (reference sequence). The CDR3 runs 14 residues. V dropped 2 bases and J dropped 4; count of bases not matched to a gene: 4. The CDR3 protein is CASSLLASGYEQYF. The CDR3 DNA reads TGTGCCAGCAGTTTACTGGCTAGCGGGTACGAGCAGTACTTC.

This CDR3 reads CASGWGGDEQYF. CDR3 coding DNA: TGTGCCAGCGGGTGGGGGGGCGACGAGCAGTACTTC. The rearrangement links TRBV5-4 to TRBJ2-7; D perhaps matches TRBD2 (7 bases). CDR1 is SGHNT and CDR2 is YYREEE in the germline V gene (reference sequence). The CDR3 loop spans 12 amino acids. Trimming cost V 7 bases and J 5 bases, with 13 bases left between them.

This clone was seen just once. The chain carries TRBV4-2 and TRBJ2-4; TRBD1 agrees at 12 bases. The length of the CDR3 is 16 residues. Unmatched junction bases numbered 3, after V lost 5 bases and J lost 1 base. Per the germline V gene, CDR1 is LGHNA and CDR2 is YNFKEQ. The CDR3 protein is CASSSGQGAAKNIQYF. The CDR3 DNA reads as TGTGCCAGCAGCTCGGGACAGGGGGCCGCCAAAAACATTCAGTACTTC.

This chain uses TRBV15 with TRBJ2-2; D is ambiguous. Per the germline V gene, CDR1 is LNHNV and CDR2 is YYDKDF (reference sequence). The CDR3 has 12 residues. Trimming shortened V by 8 bases and J by 6 bases, and 10 bases separated the two germline ends. CDR3 bases: TGTGCCACCGGCGACATGGCCGGGGAGCTGTTTTTT. Protein: CATGDMAGELFF.

The chain carries TRBV7-9 and TRBJ2-1, with D unresolved. The CDR3 has 11 amino acids. Per the germline V gene, CDR1 is SEHNR and CDR2 is FQNEAQ (reference sequence). Trimming cost V 4 bases and J 9 bases, with 7 bases left between them. The CDR3: CASSSATEQFF. CDR3 nucleotides: TGTGCCAGCAGCTCGGCCACTGAGCAGTTCTTC.

The DNA of the CDR3 is TGTGCCAGCAGCTTACTTGGCGGGGGGAATCCTACGCAGTATTTT. Its protein product is CASSLLGGGNPTQYF. V usage is TRBV7-3 and J usage is TRBJ2-3; 8 bases align to TRBD2. This CDR3 is built from 15 residues. Germline values: CDR1 SGHTA, CDR2 FQGTGA. V shed 2 bases and J 8 bases; nucleotides not matched to a gene: 9.

This clone showed up just once. The chain links TRBV7-9 to TRBJ1-2, with TRBD1 identical over 7 bases. V shed 5 bases, J shed 6 bases, and the junction held 12 bases outside the gene matches. This CDR3 is built from 15 residues. The germline CDR1 and CDR2 sequences are SEHNR and FQNEAQ (reference sequence). CDR3: CASSTQQGNENGYTF. DNA for the CDR3: TGTGCCAGCAGCACACAACAGGGGAACGAGAATGGCTACACCTTC.

The chain is built from TRBV7-9 and TRBJ1-2, with D perhaps TRBD1 (6 bases). Germline V gene sequence: CDR1 SEHNR, CDR2 FQNEAQ (reference sequence). This CDR3 has 15 residues. Deletions cut 5 bases from V and 12 bases from J, with 25 bases between. Here the CDR3 DNA reads TGTGCCAGCAGCACATCGCACGCGGGACATGAGGGTGACACCTTC. Its translation is CASSTSHAGHEGDTF. The full variable domain, completed using reference TRBV7-9 and TRBJ1-2, is DTGVSQNPRHKITKRGQNVTFRCDPISEHNRLYWYRQTLGQGPEFLTYFQNEAQLEKSRLLSDRFSAERPKGSFSTLEIQRTEQGDSAMYLCASSTSHAGHEGDTFGSGTRLTVV.

The chain recombines TRBV27 with TRBJ1-5; D perhaps matches TRBD1 (5 bases). CDR1 MNHEY and CDR2 SMNVEV come from the germline V gene (reference sequence). This CDR3 comprises 14 residues. Deletions cut 5 bases from V and 7 bases from J, with 15 bases between. The CDR3 is CASSGGQGRQPQHF. DNA of the CDR3: TGTGCCAGCAGTGGGGGTCAGGGAAGGCAGCCCCAGCATTTT.

V gene TRBV19 combines with J gene TRBJ1-1; D is unclear. Germline lookup yields CDR1 LNHDA and CDR2 SQIVND (reference sequence). Trimming removed 1 base at V and 1 base at J, with 4 bases between. There are 13 residues in the CDR3. CDR3 DNA sequence: TGTGCCAGTAGTATAGTGCCGAACACTGAAGCTTTCTTT. Its protein is CASSIVPNTEAFF. The complete variable domain, with remaining parts taken from reference TRBV19 and TRBJ1-1, reads DGGITQSPKYLFRKEGQNVTLSCEQNLNHDAMYWYRQDPGQGLRLIYYSQIVNDFQKGDIAEGYSVSREKKESFPLTVTSAQKNPTAFYLCASSIVPNTEAFFGQGTRLTVV.

This chain joins TRBV19 and TRBJ2-4, with TRBD1 as a possible D gene (6 bases). Germline V CDR1 and CDR2: LNHDA, SQIVND (reference sequence). CDR3 length: 14 amino acids. V gave up 5 bases and J gave up 6 bases, with 14 bases separating them. CDR3 residues: CASSQQGFGNIQYF. DNA of the CDR3: TGTGCCAGTAGTCAACAGGGATTCGGAAACATTCAGTACTTC.

The V call is TRBV28, the J call TRBJ2-1; D unresolved. This CDR3 region has 14 residues. V was trimmed by 4 bases and J by 3 bases, leaving 10 bases between them. Germline assignment: CDR1 MDHEN and CDR2 SYDVKM. The chain's CDR3 is CASSSDSNYNEQFF. The CDR3 DNA reads TGTGCCAGCAGTTCAGACTCTAACTACAATGAGCAGTTCTTC.

The rearrangement joins TRBV4-1 to TRBJ2-7; D remains unclear. The CDR3 extends over 13 amino acids. In germline, CDR1 is MGHRA, CDR2 YSYEKL. V lost 1 base and J lost 2, with 6 bases in between. The CDR3 region is CASSQGQAYEQYF. In nucleotides, the CDR3 is TGCGCCAGCAGCCAAGGTCAAGCCTACGAGCAGTACTTC.

This clone was seen more than once but under ten times. The rearrangement links TRBV14 to TRBJ1-4, with D unresolved. Trimming pared 1 base from V and 8 bases from J, leaving 11 bases between. Germline values: CDR1 SGHDN, CDR2 FVKESK. The CDR3 totals 14 residues. The CDR3 DNA follows: TGTGCCAGCAGCCAAGTTGGACTCGGCGAAAAACTGTTTTTT. Translating it yields CASSQVGLGEKLFF.